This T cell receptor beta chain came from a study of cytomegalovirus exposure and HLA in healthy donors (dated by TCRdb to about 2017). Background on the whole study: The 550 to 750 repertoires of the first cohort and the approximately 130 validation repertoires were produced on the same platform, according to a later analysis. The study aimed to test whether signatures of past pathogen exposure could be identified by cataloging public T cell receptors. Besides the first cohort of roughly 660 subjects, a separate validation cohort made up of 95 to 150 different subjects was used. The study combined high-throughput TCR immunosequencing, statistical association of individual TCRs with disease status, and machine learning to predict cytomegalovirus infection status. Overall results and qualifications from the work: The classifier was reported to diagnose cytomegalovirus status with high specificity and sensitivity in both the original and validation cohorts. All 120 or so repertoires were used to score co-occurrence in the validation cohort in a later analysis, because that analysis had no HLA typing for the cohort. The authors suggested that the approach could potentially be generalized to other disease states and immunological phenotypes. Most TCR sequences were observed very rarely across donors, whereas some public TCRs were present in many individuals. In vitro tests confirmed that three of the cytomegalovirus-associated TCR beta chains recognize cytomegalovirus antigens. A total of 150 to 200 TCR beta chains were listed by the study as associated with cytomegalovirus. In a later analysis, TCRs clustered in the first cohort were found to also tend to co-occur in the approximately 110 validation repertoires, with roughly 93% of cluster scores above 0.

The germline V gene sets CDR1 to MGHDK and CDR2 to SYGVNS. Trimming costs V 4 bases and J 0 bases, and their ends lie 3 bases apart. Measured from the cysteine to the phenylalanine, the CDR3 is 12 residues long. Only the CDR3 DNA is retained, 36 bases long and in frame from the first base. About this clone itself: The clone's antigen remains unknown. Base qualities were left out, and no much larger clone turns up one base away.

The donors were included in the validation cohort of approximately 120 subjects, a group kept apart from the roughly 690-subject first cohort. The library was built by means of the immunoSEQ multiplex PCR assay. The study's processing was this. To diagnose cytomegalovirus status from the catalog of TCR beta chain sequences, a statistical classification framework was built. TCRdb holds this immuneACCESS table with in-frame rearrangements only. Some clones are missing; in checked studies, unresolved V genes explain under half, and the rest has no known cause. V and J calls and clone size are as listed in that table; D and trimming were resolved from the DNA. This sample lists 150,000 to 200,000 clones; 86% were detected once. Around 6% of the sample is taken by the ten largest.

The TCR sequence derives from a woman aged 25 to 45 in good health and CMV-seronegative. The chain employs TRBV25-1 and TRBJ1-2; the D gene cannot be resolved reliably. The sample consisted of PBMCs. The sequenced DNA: TGTGCCAGCAGTGGGGCTAACTATGGCTACACCTTC. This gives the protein CASSGANYGYTF.